The sequence of this T cell receptor (beta chain) was determined in a study of cytomegalovirus exposure and HLA in healthy donors. CDR3 length: 14 amino acids. The germline gives CDR1 LNHDA, CDR2 SQIVND (reference sequence). V was trimmed by 1 base and J by 8 bases, leaving 12 bases between them. A multiplex PCR was run with 60 Vbeta primers and 13 Jbeta primers. The data were produced by immunoSEQ multiplex PCR, yet TCRdb's version contains in-frame clones alone and is incomplete. The table includes roughly 190,000 clones, about 9% detected once. The sample consisted of PBMCs. The rearrangement links TRBV19 to TRBJ2-1; tentative D call: TRBD2 (5 bases). This sequence was found in a woman aged 25-40 years in good health and CMV-seropositive. The CDR3 DNA reads as TGTGCCAGTAGTATAGGGGCAATGCGGGATGAGCAGTTCTTC. This encodes CASSIGAMRDEQFF.